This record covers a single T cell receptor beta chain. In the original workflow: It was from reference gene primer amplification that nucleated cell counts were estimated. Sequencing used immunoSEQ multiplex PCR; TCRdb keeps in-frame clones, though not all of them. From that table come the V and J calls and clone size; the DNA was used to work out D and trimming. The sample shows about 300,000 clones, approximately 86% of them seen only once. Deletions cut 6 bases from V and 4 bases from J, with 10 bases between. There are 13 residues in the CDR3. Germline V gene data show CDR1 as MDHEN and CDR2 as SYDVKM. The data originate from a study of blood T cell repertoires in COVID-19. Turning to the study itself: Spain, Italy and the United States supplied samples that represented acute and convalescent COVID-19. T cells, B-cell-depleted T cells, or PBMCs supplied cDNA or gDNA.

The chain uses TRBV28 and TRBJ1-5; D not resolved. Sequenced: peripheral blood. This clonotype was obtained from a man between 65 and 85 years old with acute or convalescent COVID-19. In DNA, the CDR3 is TGTGCCAGCAGAGCATACCAAAATCAGCCCCAGCATTTT. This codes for CASRAYQNQPQHF.